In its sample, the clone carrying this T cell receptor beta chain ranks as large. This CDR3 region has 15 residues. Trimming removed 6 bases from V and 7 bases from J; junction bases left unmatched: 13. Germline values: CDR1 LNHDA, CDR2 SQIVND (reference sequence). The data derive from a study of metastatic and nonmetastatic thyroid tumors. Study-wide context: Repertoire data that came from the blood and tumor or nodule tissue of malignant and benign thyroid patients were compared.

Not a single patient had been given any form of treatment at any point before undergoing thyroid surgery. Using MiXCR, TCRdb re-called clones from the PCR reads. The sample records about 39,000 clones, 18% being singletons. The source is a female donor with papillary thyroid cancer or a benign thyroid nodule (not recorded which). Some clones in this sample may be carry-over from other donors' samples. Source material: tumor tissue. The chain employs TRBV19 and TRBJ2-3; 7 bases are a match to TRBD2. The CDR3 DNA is TGTGCCAGTAGCCAATCGGGGGGACGCACCTATACGCAGTATTTT. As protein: CASSQSGGRTYTQYF.